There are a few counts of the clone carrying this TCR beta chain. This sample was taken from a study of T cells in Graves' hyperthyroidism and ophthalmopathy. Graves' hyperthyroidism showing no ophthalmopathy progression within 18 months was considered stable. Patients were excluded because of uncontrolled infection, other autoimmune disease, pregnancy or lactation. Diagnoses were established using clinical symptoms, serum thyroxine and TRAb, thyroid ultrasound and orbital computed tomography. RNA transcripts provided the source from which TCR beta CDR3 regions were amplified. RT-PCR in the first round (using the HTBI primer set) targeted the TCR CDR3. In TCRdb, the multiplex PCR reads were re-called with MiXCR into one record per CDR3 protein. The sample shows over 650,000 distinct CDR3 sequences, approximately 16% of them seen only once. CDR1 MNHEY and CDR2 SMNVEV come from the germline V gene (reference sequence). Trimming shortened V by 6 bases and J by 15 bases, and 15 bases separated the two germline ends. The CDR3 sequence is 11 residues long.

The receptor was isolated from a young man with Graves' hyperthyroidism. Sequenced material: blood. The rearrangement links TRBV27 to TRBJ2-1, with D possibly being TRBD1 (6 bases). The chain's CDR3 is CASRGQGKGFF. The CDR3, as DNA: TGTGCCAGCAGGGGGCAGGGGAAGGGGTTCTTC.